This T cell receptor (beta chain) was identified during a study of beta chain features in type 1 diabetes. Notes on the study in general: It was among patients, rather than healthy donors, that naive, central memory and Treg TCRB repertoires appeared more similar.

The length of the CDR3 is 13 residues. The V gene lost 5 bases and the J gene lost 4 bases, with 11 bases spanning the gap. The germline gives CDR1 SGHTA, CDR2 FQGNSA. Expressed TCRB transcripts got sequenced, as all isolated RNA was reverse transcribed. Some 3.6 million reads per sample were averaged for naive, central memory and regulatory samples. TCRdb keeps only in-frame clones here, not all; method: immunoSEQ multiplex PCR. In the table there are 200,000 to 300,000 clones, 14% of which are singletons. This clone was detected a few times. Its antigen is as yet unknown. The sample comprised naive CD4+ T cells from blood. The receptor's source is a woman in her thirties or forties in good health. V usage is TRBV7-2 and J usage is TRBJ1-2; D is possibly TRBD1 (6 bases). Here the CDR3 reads CASSQGGGYGYTF. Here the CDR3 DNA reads TGTGCCAGCAGCCAAGGGGGTGGCTATGGCTACACCTTC.